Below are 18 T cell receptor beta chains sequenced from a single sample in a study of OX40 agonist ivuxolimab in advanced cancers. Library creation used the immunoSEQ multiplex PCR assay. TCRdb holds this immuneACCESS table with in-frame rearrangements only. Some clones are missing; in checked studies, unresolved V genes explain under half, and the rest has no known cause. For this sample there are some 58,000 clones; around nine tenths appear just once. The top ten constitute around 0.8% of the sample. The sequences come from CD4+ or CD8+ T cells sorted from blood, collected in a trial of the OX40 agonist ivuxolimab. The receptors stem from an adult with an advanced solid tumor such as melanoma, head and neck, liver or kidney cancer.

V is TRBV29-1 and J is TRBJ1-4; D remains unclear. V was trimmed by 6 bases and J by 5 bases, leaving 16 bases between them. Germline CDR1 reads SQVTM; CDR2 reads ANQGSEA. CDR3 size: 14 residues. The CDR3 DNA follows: TGCAGCGTCCCTGGACCGGGAGGAAATGAAAAACTGTTTTTT. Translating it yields CSVPGPGGNEKLFF.

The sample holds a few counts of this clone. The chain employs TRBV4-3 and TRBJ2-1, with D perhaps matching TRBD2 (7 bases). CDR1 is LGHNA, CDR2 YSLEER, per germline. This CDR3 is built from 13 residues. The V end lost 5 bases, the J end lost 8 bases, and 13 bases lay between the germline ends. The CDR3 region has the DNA TGCGCCAGCAGCTTGAGGGGGGGCTATGAGCAGTTCTTC. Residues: CASSLRGGYEQFF.

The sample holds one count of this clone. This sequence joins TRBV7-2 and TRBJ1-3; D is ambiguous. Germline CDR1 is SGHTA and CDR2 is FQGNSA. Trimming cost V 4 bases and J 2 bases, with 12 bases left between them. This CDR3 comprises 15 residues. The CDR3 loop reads CASSSLIRAGNTIYF. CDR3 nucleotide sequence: TGTGCCAGCAGCTCTCTTATCCGGGCTGGAAACACCATATATTTT.

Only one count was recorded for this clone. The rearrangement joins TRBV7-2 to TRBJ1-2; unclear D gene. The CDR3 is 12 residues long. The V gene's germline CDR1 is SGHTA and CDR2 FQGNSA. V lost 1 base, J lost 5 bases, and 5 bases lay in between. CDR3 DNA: TGTGCCAGCAGCTTAGAGGGATATGGCTACACCTTC. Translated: CASSLEGYGYTF.

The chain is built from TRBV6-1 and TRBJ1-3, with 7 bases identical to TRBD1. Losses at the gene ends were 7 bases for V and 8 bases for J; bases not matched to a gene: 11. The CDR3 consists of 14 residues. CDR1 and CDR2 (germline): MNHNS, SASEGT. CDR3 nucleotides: TGTGCCAGCACCCTAGGGACAGAGAAATACACCATATATTTT. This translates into CASTLGTEKYTIYF.

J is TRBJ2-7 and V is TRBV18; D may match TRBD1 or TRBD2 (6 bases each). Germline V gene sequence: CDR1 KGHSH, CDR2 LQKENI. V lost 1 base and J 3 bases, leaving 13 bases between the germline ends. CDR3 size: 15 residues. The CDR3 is CASSPRSGGGYEQYF. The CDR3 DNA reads TGTGCCAGCTCACCACGGAGCGGAGGGGGCTACGAGCAGTACTTC.

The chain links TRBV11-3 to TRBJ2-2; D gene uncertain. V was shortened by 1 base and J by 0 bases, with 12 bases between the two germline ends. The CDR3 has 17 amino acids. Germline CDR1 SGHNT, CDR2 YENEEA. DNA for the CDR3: TGTGCCAGCAGCTTAGGCGGTTGGGGTTCGAACACCGGGGAGCTGTTTTTT. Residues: CASSLGGWGSNTGELFF.

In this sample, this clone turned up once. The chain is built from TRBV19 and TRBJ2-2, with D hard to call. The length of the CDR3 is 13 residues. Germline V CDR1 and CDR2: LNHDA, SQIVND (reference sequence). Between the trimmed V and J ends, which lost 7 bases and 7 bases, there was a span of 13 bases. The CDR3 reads CASISRAVGELFF. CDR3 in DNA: TGTGCCAGTATTTCCCGGGCCGTCGGGGAGCTGTTTTTT.

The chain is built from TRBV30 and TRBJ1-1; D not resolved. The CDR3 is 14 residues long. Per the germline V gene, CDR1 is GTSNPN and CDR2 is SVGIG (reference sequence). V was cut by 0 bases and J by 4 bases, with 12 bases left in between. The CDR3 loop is CAWSVGRVGTEAFF. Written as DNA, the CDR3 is TGTGCCTGGAGTGTTGGAAGGGTGGGCACTGAAGCTTTCTTT.

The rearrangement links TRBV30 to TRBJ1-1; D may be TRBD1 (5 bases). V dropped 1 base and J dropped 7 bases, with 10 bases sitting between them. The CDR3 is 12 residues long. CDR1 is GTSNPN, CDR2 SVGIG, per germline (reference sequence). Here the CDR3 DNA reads TGTGCCTGGAGTGGGCAAAGGGGTGAAGCTTTCTTT. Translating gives CAWSGQRGEAFF.

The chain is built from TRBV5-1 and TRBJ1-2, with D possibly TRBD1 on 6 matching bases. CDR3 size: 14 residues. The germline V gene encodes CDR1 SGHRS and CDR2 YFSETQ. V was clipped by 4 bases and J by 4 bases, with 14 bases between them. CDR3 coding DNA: TGCGCCAGCAGCGGGGGGGTGACAGGCTATGGCTACACCTTC. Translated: CASSGGVTGYGYTF.

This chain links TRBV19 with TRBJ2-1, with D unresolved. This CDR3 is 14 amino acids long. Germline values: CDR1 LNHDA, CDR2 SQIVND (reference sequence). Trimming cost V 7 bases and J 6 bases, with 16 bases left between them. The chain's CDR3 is CASNSNPFSNEQFF. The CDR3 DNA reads TGTGCCAGTAATTCGAATCCCTTCTCCAATGAGCAGTTCTTC.

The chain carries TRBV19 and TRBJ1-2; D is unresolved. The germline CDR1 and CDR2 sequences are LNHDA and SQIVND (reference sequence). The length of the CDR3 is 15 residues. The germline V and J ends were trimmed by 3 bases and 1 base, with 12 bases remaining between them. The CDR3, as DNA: TGTGCCAGTAGTATTGGCGGAGGGCTTAACTATGGCTACACCTTC. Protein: CASSIGGGLNYGYTF.

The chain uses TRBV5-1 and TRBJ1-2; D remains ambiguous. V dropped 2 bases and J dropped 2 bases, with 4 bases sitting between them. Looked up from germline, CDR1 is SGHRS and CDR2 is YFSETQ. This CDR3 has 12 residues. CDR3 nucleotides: TGCGCCAGCAGCTTAGGCAACTATGGCTACACCTTC. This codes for CASSLGNYGYTF.

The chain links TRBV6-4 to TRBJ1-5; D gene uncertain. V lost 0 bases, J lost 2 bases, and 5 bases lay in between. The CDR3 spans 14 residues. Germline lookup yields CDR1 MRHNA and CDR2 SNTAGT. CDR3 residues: CASSDSMGNQPQHF. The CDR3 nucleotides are TGTGCCAGCAGTGACTCGATGGGCAATCAGCCCCAGCATTTT.

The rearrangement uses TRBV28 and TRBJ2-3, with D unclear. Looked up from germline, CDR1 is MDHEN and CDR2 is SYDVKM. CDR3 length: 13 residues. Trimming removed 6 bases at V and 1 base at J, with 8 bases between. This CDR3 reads CASSFSRTDTQYF. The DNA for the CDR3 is TGTGCCAGCAGCTTTTCCCGCACAGATACGCAGTATTTT.

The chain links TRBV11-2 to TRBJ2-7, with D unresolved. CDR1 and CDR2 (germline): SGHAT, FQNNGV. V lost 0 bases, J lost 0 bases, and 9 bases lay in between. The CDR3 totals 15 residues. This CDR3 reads CASSLDIVSSYEQYF. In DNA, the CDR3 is TGTGCCAGCAGCTTAGATATTGTCAGCTCCTACGAGCAGTACTTC.

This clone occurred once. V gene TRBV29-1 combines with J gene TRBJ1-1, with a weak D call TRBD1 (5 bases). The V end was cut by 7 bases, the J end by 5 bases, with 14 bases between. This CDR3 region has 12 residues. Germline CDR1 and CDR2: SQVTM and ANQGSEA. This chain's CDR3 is CSGSGGGTEAFF. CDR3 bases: TGCAGCGGTTCTGGGGGAGGGACTGAAGCTTTCTTT.